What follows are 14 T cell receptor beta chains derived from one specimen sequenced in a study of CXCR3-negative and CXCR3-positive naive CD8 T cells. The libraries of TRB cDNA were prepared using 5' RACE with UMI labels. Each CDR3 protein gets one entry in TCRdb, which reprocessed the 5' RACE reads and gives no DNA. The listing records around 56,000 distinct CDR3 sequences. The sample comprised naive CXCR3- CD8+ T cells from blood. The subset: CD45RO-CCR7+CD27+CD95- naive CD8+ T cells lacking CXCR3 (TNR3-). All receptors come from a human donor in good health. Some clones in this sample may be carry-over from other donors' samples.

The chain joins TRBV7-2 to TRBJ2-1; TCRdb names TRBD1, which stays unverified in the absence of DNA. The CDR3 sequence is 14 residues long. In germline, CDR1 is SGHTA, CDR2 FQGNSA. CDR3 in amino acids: CASSFGVGPIEQFF.

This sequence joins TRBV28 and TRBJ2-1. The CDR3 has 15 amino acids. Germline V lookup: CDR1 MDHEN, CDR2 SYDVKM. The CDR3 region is CASSRPRDYYNEQFF.

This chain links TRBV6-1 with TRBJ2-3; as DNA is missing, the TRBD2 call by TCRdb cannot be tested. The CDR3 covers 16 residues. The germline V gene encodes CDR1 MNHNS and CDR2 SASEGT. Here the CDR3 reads CASSELIRPFTDTQYF.

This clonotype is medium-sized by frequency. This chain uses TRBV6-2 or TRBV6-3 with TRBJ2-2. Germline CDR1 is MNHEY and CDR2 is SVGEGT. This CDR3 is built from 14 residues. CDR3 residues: CASSYSYVMGELFF.

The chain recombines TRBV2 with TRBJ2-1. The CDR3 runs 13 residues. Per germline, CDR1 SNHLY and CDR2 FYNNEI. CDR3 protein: CASIGLSYNEQFF.

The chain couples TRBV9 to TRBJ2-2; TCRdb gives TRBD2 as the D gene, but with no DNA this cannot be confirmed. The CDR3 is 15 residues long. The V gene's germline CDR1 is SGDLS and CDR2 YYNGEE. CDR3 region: CASSVGLANTGELFF.

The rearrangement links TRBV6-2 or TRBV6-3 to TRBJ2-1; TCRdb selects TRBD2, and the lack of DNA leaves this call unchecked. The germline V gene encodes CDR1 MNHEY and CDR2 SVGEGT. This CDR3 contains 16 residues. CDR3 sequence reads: CASSYQLAGPESEQFF.

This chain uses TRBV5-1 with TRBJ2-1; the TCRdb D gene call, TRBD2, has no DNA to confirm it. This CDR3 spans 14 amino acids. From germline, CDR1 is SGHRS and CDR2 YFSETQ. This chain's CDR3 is CASSFSGWDNEQFF. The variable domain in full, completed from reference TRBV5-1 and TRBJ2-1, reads KAGVTQTPRYLIKTRGQQVTLSCSPISGHRSVSWYQQTPGQGLQFLFEYFSETQRNKGNFPGRFSGRQFSNSRSEMNVSTLELGDSALYLCASSFSGWDNEQFFGPGTRLTVL.

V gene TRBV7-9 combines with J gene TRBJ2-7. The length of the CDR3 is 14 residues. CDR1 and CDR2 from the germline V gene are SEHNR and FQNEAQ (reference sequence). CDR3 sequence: CASSLGGILYEQYF.

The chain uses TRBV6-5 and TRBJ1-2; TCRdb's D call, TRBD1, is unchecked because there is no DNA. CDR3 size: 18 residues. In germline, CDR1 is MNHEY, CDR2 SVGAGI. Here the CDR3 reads CASSYWGTKGKGNYGYTF.

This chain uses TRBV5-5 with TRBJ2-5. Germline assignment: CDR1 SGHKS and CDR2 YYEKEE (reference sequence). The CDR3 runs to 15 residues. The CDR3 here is CASSFPGLTQETQYF.

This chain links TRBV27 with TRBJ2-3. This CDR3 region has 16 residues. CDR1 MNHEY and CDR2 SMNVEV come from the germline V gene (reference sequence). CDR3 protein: CASSFLEPLGTDTQYF.

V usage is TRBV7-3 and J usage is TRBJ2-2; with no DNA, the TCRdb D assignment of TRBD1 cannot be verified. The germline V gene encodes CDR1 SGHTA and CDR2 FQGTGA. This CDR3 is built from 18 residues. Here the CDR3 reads CASSLTLAGAWRSGELFF.

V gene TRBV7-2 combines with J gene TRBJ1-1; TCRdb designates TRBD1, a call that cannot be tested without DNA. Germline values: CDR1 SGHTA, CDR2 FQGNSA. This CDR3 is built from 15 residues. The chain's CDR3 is CASSLDGAQITEAFF.